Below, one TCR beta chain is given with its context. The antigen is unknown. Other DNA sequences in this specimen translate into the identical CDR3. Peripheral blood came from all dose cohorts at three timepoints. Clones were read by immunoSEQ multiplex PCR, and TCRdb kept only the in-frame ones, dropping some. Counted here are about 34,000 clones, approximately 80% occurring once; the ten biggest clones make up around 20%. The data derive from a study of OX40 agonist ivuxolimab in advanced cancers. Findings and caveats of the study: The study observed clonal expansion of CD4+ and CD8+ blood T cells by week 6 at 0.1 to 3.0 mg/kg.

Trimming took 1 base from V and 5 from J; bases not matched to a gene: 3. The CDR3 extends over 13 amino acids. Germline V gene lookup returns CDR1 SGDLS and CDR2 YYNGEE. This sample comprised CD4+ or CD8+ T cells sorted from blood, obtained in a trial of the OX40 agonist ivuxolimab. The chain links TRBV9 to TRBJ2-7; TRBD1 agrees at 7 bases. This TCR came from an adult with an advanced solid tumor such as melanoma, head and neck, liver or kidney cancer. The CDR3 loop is CASSVTGVDEQYF. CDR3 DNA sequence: TGTGCCAGCAGCGTAACAGGGGTCGACGAGCAGTACTTC.